This TCR beta chain appears in the sequencing data of a study of T-cell reconstitution after alpha-beta-depleted transplantation in children. This clonotype was detected only a few times. The ends lost 4 bases at V and 5 bases at J; junction bases unmatched: 11. Looked up from germline, CDR1 is SGHRS and CDR2 is YFSETQ. The CDR3 contains 17 residues. During its preparation, the TCRbeta library received unique molecular identifiers. One entry per CDR3 protein, called by TCRdb with MiXCR from the PCR reads. The top ten clones hold approximately 5% of a sample with about 420,000 distinct CDR3 sequences, approximately 10% of them seen once.

The J gene is TRBJ2-5, the V gene TRBV5-1, with 13 bases fitting TRBD2. The TCR sequence derives from a human donor who donated a stem cell graft to a child with acute myeloid leukemia. The sequences come from PBMCs from the stem cell graft donor, collected from the stem cell graft. The CDR3 sequence is CASSQGLAGAGSETQYF. The CDR3 DNA sequence: TGCGCCAGCAGCCAAGGACTAGCGGGAGCAGGCTCGGAGACCCAGTACTTC.